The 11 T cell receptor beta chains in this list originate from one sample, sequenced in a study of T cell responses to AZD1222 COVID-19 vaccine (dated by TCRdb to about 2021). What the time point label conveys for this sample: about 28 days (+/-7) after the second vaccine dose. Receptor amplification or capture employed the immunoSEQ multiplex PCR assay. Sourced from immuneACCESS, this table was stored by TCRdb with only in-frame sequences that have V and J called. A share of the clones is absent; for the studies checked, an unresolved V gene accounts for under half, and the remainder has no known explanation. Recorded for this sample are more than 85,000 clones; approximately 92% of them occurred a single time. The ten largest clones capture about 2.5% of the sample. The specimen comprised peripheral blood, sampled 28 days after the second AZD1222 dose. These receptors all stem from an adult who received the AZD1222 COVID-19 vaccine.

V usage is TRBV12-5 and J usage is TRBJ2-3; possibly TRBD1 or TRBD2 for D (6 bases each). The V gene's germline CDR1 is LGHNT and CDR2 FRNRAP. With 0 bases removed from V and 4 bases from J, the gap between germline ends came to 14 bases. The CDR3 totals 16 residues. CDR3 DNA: TGTGCTAGTGGTTTGGTAAGAGGGGGGTCTGCAGATACGCAGTATTTT. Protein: CASGLVRGGSADTQYF.

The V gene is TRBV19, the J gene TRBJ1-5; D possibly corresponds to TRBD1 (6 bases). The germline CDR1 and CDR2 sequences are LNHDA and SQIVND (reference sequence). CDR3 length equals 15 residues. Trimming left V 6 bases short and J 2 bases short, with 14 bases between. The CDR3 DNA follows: TGTGCCAGTAGAATAACCGGGGGCCGCAATCAGCCCCAGCATTTT. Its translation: CASRITGGRNQPQHF.

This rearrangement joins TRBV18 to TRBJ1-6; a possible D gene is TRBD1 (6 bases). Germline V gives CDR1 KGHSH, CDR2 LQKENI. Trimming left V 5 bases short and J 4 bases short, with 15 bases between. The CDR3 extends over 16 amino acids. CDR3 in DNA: TGTGCCAGCTCAGGTCACAGGGAGGGATATAATTCACCCCTCCACTTT. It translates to CASSGHREGYNSPLHF.

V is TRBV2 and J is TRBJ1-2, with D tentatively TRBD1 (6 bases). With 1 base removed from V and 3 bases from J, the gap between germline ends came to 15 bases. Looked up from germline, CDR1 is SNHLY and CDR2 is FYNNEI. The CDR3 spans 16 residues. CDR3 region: CASSEVRAGADYGYTF. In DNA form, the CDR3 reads TGTGCCAGCAGTGAAGTGAGGGCAGGGGCGGACTATGGCTACACCTTC.

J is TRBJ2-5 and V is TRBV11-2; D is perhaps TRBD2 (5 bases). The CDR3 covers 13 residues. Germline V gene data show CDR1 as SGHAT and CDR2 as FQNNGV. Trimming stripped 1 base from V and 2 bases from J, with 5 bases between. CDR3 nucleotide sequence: TGTGCCAGCAGCTTAGGACTACAAGAGACCCAGTACTTC. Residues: CASSLGLQETQYF.

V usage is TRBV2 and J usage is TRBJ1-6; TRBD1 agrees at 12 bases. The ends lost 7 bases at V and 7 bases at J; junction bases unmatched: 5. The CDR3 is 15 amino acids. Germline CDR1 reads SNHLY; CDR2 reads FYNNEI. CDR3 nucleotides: TGTGCCAGCATTGGGACAGGGGGCGCGAATTCACCCCTCCACTTT. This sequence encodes CASIGTGGANSPLHF.

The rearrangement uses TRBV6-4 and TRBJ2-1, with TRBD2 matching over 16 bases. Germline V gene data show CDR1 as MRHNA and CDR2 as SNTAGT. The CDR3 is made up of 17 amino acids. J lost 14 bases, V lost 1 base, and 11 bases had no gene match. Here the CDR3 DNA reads TGTGCCAGCAGTGACTTAAGGGGACTAGCGGGGGGGCTCGCCGAGTTCTTC. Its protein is CASSDLRGLAGGLAEFF.

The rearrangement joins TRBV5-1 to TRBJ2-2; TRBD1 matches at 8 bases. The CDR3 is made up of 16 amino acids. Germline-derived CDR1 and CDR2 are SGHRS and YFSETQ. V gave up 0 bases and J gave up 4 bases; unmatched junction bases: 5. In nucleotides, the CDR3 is TGCGCCAGCAGCTTGGGTGGACAGGGCCCCACCGGGGAGCTGTTTTTT. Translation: CASSLGGQGPTGELFF.

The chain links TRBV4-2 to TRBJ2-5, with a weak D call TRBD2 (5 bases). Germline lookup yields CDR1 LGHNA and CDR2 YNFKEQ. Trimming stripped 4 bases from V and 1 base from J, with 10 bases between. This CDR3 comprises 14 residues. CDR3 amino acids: CASSPSGLQETQYF. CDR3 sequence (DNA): TGTGCCAGCAGCCCATCCGGACTCCAAGAGACCCAGTACTTC.

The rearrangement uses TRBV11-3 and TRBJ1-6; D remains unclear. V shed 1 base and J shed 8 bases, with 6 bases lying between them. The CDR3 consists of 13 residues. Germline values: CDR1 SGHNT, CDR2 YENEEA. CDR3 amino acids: CASSLVGDSPLHF. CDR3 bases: TGTGCCAGCAGCTTAGTTGGGGATTCACCCCTCCACTTT.

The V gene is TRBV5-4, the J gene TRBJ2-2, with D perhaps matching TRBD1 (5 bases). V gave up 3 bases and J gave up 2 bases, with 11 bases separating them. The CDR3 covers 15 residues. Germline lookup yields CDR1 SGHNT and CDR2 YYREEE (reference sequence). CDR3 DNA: TGTGCCAGCAGCTCATTGGGGCTTAACACCGGGGAGCTGTTTTTT. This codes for CASSSLGLNTGELFF.